This T cell receptor (beta chain) stems from a study of T cell repertoires in cytomegalovirus infection. Study-wide points: Carriers of CMV and the relevant HLA type were discriminated by public TCR beta frequency.

Trimming shortened V by 6 bases and J by 6 bases, and 12 bases separated the two germline ends. This CDR3 has 14 amino acids. On this clonotype itself: Its antigen remains unidentified.

TCRdb re-analysed the reads in MiXCR, keeping a single row per CDR3 protein. Here the sample spans 830,000 or so distinct CDR3 sequences, approximately 32% being singletons. The sequence derives from a human donor in good health (CMV status not recorded). Some clones in this sample may be carry-over from other donors' samples. Sequenced here: cultured CD8+ T cells from PBMCs, sampled from culture after CMV antigen stimulation. The V and J genes are TRBV12-3 or TRBV12-4 and TRBJ1-6, with D uncertain. CDR3 DNA: TGTGCCAGCAGACAGACACTTGTTAATTCACCCCTCCACTTT. Protein: CASRQTLVNSPLHF.